The T cell receptor (beta chain) under discussion was sequenced for a study of beta chain features in type 1 diabetes (dated by TCRdb to between 2017 and 2018). For the wider study: Patients and healthy donors did not differ in mean age, gender distribution, total cell number or subset yield. A total of 85 million to 110 million sorted cells were examined across all samples, and RNA yield correlated strongly with the number of cells per subset. The study compared the TCRB repertoires of sorted circulating CD4+ T cell subsets in recently diagnosed type 1 diabetes patients with those in matched healthy donors. Regulatory and stem cell-like memory subsets were obtained from only 8 patients and roughly 8 healthy donors, while naive and central memory subsets were obtained from all 28 donors.

This clone was seen more than once but under ten times. The antigen it recognizes is unknown. Base qualities are not recorded, but no much larger clone differs from it by a single base. A single peripheral blood draw of around 100 mL on average was collected from each donor into heparinised tubes. A BD FACSAria II was used to sort naive, central memory, regulatory and stem cell-like memory CD4+ T cells with a panel that included CD45RO, CCR7, CD25, CD127, CD95 and CD27. Every sorted population had a purity above 98%. PBMCs were isolated immediately by Lymphoprep density gradient centrifugation and stained directly without culture. So that batch effects would be minimized, each experiment stained and sorted samples in pairs, pairing one healthy donor with one patient. The High Capacity cDNA Reverse Transcription Kit was used to reverse transcribe all of the isolated RNA, meaning that expressed TCRB transcripts were what got sequenced. Naive, central memory and regulatory T cell samples underwent deep immunoSEQ sequencing, averaging around 3.9 million total reads per sample. Sorted cells were lysed in RLT buffer, and RNA was extracted using DNase-treated RNeasy Micro or Mini kits according to cell number. To prevent cross-contamination, each cell subset was processed individually, whereas patient and healthy donor samples were processed jointly. The immunoSEQ multiplex PCR was used to amplify TCRB sequences from cDNA, generating 87-bp fragments that spanned the CDR3 region. Sequencing of the amplicons was performed on the Illumina HiSeq platform. The paper's data handling went like this. Synthetic template baselines were used to correct PCR bias computationally, reads within Hamming distance 2 were collapsed together, and singletons that could not be merged were discarded. Reads were aligned against IMGT so that V, D and J genes, CDR3 length and insertions or deletions at six rearrangement sites could be assigned. Within each subset, clonotype counts were normalized to the number of sorted cells before true diversity and Gini coefficients were calculated with the tcR R package. The overlap coefficient, calculated on TCRB nucleotide sequences, was used to quantify repertoire sharing. Out-of-frame TCRB sequences from naive cells were analyzed to stand in for the pre-selection repertoire. TCRdb stores this immuneACCESS table with in-frame sequences only. Part of the clones is absent; in the studies checked, under half of the shortfall reflects unresolved V genes, and no reason is known for the rest. From that table come the V and J calls and clone size; the DNA was used to work out D and trimming. The sample table records about 740,000 clones; 13% of these occur just once. About 0.02% of the sample belongs to the ten largest clones.

Study-wide conclusions, independent of this receptor: Sequencing cDNA rather than genomic DNA could over-represent highly expressing activated cells, although activation and CD3 levels did not differ between groups. Fewer insertions and more nucleotide deletions at VDJ recombination sites were observed in patients with type 1 diabetes, implying thymic rearrangement abnormalities. Naive, central memory and regulatory TCRB repertoires appeared to be more similar among patients than among healthy donors. Only small numbers of individuals were included in the HLA sub-analyses, which left unresolved whether HLA type had any influence on TCRB rearrangement. PCR may preferentially amplify shorter templates, but because patient and control samples were amplified and corrected together, any resulting skew would affect both groups equally. A moderate but significant shortening of TCRB CDR3 length was observed in type 1 diabetes patients in all four CD4+ subsets.

CDR1 and CDR2 were assigned from the germline V gene (reference sequence) as LNHDA and SQIVND. V is pruned by 4 bases and J by 5 bases, leaving 9 bases of the junction without a gene match. From the cysteine through the phenylalanine, the CDR3 covers 16 amino acids. Only the CDR3 DNA is retained, 48 bases long and in frame from the first base. The V and J genes are TRBV19 and TRBJ1-2; 11 of the junction bases match TRBD1. The source of this sequence is a man aged 18 to 29 with type 1 diabetes. The sample consisted of naive CD4+ T cells from blood. In the paper's terms, the cell subset or site label means: true naive CD4+ T cells. The DNA sequence is as follows: TGTGCCAGTAGTACCACTGGACAGGGGGCGAAATATGGCTACACCTTC. The translation is CASSTTGQGAKYGYTF.